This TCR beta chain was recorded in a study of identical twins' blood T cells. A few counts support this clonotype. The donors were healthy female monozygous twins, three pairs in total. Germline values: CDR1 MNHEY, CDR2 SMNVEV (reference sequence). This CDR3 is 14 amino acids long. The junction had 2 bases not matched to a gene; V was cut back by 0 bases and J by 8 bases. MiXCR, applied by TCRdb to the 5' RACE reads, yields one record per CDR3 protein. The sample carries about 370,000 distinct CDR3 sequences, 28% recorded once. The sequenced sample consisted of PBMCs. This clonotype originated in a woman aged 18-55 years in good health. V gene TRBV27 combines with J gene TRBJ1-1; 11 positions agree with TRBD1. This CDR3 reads CASSLSWDRGEAFF. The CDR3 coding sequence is TGTGCCAGCAGTTTATCGTGGGACAGGGGGGAAGCTTTCTTT.